This T cell receptor (beta chain) was recovered during a study of blood T cells in healthy people across ages. Study findings and constraints: Both naive CD4+ cell counts and diversity were greater in long-lived donors than in aged donors. While age rose, TCR beta diversity per million T cells dropped in a roughly linear way.

Points on this clonotype: Its antigen is as yet unknown.

PCR was performed a second time for about 7 to 12 cycles using a sample-barcoded 5' primer and a J-beta primer mix. In TCRdb, the 5' RACE reads were re-called with MiXCR into one record per CDR3 protein. This sample has around 1.1 million distinct CDR3 sequences, with around two fifths found just once. The sequence came from a young man in good health. Sequenced sample: blood.

CDR3 coding DNA: TGTGCCAGCAGCGGAAGCATGAGCACTGAAGCTTTCTTT. It encodes CASSGSMSTEAFF. The rearrangement joins TRBV14 to TRBJ1-1; no clear D gene. The CDR3 length is 13 residues. CDR1 is SGHDN, CDR2 FVKESK, per germline. Trimming took off 5 bases at V and 4 bases at J, with 11 bases between the two ends. Combining the CDR3 with reference TRBV14 and TRBJ1-1 gives the whole variable domain EAGVTQFPSHSVIEKGQTVTLRCDPISGHDNLYWYRRVMGKEIKFLLHFVKESKQDESGMPNNRFLAERTGGTYSTLKVQPAELEDSGVYFCASSGSMSTEAFFGQGTRLTVV.